This record concerns one T cell receptor beta chain sequence. The trim removed 2 bases at V and 2 bases at J, leaving 4 bases unmatched. The CDR3 runs 15 residues. In germline, CDR1 is SGHRS, CDR2 YFSETQ. Using immunoSEQ multiplex PCR, the repertoire was profiled, and TCRdb retains in-frame clones only, with some absent. The table lists some 370,000 clones, over 80% of them singletons. The sample belongs to a study of blood T cell repertoires in COVID-19. Study context: Whether acute or convalescent, the COVID-19 samples came from the United States, Italy and Spain. Sources were T cells, B-cell-depleted T cells, or PBMCs; the material itself was cDNA or gDNA.

Adults between about 18 and 95 years of age took part from more than 20 US areas. Either two negative PCRs, clearance, or symptom resolution qualified Cohort 3 donors as recovered. The chain employs TRBV5-1 and TRBJ2-5, with 9 bases fitting TRBD2. The TCR originated in a woman aged 50 to 60 who had recovered from COVID-19. The sequenced material came from PBMCs or T cells enriched from blood (not recorded which). CDR3 bases: TGCGCCAGCAGCTTCCTGACTAGCGGACAAGAGACCCAGTACTTC. Its translation: CASSFLTSGQETQYF.